This T cell receptor (beta chain) was found in a study of blood T cell repertoires in COVID-19. Study overall: From the United States, Italy and Spain came samples of acute and convalescent COVID-19. T cells, B-cell-depleted T cells, or PBMCs supplied cDNA or gDNA.

The CDR3 has 14 amino acids. Trimming left V 1 base short and J 5 bases short, with 7 bases between. Germline V lookup: CDR1 SGDLS, CDR2 YYNGEE. Recruits, aged about 18 to 100 years, lived in 20 to 30 US areas. Clinical histories supplied by participants themselves formed the basis of cohort assignment. Profiled with immunoSEQ multiplex PCR; TCRdb holds only in-frame clones, not every one. The table includes around 250,000 clones, roughly 85% detected once. The sequencing input was PBMCs or T cells enriched from blood (not recorded which). This receptor was identified in a woman between 45 and 65 years old with acute COVID-19. The genes are TRBV9 and TRBJ1-6; D uncertain. CDR3 in amino acids: CASSVQDNNSPLHF. CDR3 bases: TGTGCCAGCAGCGTACAGGATAATAATTCACCCCTCCACTTT.